The TCR beta chain under discussion was sequenced for a study of cytomegalovirus exposure and HLA in healthy donors (dated by TCRdb to about 2017). General notes on the study: According to a later analysis, the 120 or so validation repertoires were produced on the same platform as the approximately 600 repertoires of the first cohort. The study aimed to test whether cataloging public T cell receptors could reveal signatures of past pathogen exposure. A separate validation cohort of 90 to 150 different subjects was used in addition to the roughly 720-subject first cohort. High-throughput TCR immunosequencing, statistical association of individual TCRs with disease status, and machine learning were combined to predict cytomegalovirus infection status. Overall study outcomes, separate from this receptor: In vitro tests confirmed that a few of the cytomegalovirus-associated TCR beta chains recognize cytomegalovirus antigens. The classifier was reported to diagnose cytomegalovirus status with high specificity and sensitivity in both the original cohort and the validation cohort. The authors suggested that the approach could potentially be generalized to other disease states and immunological phenotypes. Most TCR sequences were seen in very few donors, while some public TCRs were found in many individuals. In the study, 150 to 200 TCR beta chains were listed as associated with cytomegalovirus. Subsequent analysis determined that TCRs grouped into clusters in the first cohort also showed a tendency toward co-occurrence across the roughly 120 validation repertoires, and approximately 93% of cluster scores exceeded 0. A later analysis had no HLA typing for the validation cohort, so co-occurrence there was scored across all 120 repertoires.

The donors were included in the validation cohort of over a hundred subjects, a group kept apart from the roughly 700-subject first cohort. As concerns this clone: This clone's antigen is unknown. Base qualities are not provided; no much larger clone lies one nucleotide away.

Library preparation used the immunoSEQ multiplex PCR assay. Concerning the study's data processing: To diagnose cytomegalovirus status from the catalog of TCR beta chain sequences, a statistical classification framework was built. Here the immuneACCESS table is served through TCRdb, limited to in-frame sequences with V and J called. Missing clones are a known gap in these copies; in checked studies unresolved V genes cover under half, and the rest lacks a known reason. From that table come the V and J calls and clone size; the DNA was used to work out D and trimming. The sample table shows around 220,000 clones, and around four fifths are seen once. Roughly an eighth of the sample is in the top ten clones. The sequenced material came from PBMCs. The source of this sequence is a woman aged 25 to 45 in good health and CMV-seropositive.

The CDR3 protein sequence reads: CASSTAPGQTYEQYF. The base sequence is TGCGCCAGCAGCACCGCGCCGGGACAGACCTACGAGCAGTACTTC. The chain links TRBV4-1 with TRBJ2-7, with 7 central nucleotides matching TRBD1. From V the trimming removes 5 bases and from J it removes 2 bases, while the gene matches leave 9 bases of the junction unaccounted for. CDR1 and CDR2 are read off the germline V gene as MGHRA and YSYEKL. From cysteine to phenylalanine, the CDR3 is 15 amino acids long. Of all the DNA, just the CDR3 is kept, 45 bases in frame from base 1.